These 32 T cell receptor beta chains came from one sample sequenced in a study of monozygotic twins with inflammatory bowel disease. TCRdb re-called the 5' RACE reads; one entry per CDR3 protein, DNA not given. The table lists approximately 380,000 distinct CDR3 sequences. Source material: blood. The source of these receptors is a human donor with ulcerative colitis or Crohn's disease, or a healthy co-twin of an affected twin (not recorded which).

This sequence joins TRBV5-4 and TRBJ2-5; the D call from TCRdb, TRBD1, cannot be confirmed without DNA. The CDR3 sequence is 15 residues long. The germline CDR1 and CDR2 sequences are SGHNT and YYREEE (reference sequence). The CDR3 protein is CASSLREGGQETQYF.

This CDR3 reads CASSDRSTDTQYF. The chain links TRBV6-4 to TRBJ2-3. The CDR3 is made up of 13 amino acids. CDR1 and CDR2 (germline): MRHNA, SNTAGT.

The CDR3 here is CATSRDVQFNEKLFF. This chain uses TRBV15 with TRBJ1-4. CDR3 length equals 15 residues. CDR1 and CDR2 (germline): LNHNV, YYDKDF (reference sequence).

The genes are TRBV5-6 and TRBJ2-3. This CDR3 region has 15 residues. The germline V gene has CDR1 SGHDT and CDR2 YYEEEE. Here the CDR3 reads CASSLETTSRNTQYF. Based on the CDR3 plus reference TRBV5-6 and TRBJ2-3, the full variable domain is DAGVTQSPTHLIKTRGQQVTLRCSPKSGHDTVSWYQQALGQGPQFIFQYYEEEERQRGNFPDRFSGHQFPNYSSELNVNALLLGDSALYLCASSLETTSRNTQYFGPGTRLTVL.

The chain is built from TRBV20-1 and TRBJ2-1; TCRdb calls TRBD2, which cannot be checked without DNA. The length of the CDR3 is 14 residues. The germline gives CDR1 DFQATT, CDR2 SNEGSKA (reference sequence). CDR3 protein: CSASPPRGYNEQFF.

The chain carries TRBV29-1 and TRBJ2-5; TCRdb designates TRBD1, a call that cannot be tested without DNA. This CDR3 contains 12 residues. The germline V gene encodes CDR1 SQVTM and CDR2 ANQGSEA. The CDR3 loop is CSVAPTQETQYF.

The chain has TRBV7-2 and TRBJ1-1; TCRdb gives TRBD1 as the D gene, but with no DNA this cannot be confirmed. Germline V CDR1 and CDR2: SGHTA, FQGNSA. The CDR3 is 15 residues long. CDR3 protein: CASSPRQGAVTEAFF.

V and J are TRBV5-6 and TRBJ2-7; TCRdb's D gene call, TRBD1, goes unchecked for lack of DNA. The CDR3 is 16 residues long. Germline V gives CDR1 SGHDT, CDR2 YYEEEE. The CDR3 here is CASSRSGQGKFYEQYF.

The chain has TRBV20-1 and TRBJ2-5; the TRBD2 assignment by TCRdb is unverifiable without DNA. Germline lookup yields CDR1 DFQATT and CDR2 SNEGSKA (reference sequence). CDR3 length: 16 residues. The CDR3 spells CSAELAGGPVGETQYF.

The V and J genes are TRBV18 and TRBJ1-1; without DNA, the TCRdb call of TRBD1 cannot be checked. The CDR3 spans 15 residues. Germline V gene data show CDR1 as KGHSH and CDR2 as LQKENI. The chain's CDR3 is CASSPTPGAGTEAFF.

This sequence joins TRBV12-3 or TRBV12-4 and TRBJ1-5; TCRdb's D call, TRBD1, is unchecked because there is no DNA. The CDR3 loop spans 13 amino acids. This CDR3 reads CASKEDSYQPQHF.

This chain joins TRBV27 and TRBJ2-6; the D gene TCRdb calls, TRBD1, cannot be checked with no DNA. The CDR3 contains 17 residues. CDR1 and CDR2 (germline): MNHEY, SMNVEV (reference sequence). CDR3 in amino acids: CASSLQGLVFGANVLTF.

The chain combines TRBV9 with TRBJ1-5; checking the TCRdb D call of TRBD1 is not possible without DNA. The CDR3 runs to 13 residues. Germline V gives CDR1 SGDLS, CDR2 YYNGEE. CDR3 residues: CASSVGAAEPQHF. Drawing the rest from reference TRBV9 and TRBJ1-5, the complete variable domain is DSGVTQTPKHLITATGQRVTLRCSPRSGDLSVYWYQQSLDQGLQFLIQYYNGEERAKGNILERFSAQQFPDLHSELNLSSLELGDSALYFCASSVGAAEPQHFGDGTRLSIL.

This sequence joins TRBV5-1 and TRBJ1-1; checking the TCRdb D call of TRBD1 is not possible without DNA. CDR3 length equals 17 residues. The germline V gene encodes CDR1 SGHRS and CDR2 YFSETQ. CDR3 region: CASSLGRIDTGHTEAFF.

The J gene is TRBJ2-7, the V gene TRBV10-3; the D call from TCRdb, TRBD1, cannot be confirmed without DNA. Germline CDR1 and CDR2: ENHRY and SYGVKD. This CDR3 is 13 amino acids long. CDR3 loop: CAIRTTGGNEQYF.

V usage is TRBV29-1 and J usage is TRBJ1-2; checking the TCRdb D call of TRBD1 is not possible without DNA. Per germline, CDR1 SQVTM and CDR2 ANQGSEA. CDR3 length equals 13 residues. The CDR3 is CSVGHRPNYGYTF.

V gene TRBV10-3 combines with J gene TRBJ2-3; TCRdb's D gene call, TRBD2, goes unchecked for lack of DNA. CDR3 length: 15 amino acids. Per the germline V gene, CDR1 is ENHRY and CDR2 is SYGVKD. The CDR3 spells CASLAGGLSTDTQYF.

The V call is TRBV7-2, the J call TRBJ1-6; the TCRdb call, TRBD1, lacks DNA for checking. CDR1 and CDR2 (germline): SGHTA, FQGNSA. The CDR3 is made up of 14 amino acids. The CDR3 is CASSLPGMYSPLHF.

CDR3 sequence reads: CASWDGEETQYF. The chain couples TRBV4-3 to TRBJ2-5; the TRBD1 assignment by TCRdb is unverifiable without DNA. The germline gives CDR1 LGHNA, CDR2 YSLEER. This CDR3 comprises 12 residues.

The CDR3 sequence is CATSDGVRTDTQYF. The chain couples TRBV24-1 to TRBJ2-3. CDR3 length equals 14 residues. From germline, CDR1 is KGHDR and CDR2 SFDVKD.

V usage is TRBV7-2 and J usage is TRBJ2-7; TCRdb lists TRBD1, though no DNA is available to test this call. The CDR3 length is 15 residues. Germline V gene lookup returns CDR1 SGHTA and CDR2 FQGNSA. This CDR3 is CASSLPGSSSYEQYF.

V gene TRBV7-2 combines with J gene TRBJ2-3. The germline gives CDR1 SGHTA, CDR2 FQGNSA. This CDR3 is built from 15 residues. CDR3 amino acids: CASSSRVIVSDTQYF.

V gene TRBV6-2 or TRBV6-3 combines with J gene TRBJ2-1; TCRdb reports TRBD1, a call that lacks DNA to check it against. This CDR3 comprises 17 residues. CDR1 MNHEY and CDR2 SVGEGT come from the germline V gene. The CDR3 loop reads CASIDLKRLGPNNEQFF.

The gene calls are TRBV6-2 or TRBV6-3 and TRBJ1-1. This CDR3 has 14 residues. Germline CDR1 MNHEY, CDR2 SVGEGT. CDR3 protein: CASKVRGWNTEAFF.

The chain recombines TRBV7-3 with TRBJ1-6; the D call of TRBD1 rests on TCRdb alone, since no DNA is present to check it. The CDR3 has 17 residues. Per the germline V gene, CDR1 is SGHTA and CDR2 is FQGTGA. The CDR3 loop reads CASSHPGQSSYNSPLHF.

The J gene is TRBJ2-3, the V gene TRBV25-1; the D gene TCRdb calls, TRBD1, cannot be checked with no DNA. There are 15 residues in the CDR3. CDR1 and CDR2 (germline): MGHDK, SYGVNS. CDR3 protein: CASSTWDGFTDTQYF.

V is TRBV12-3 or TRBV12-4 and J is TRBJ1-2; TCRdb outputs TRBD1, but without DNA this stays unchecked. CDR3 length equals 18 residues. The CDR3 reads CASSYVDNVPEKNYGYTF.

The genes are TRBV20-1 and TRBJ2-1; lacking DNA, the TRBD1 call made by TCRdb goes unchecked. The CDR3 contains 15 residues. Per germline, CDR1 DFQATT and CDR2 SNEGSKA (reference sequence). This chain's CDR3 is CSASSDSSTYNEQFF.

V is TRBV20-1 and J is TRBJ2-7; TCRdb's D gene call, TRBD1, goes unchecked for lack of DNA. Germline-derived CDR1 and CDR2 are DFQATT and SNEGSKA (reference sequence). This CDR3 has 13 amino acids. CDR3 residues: CSAGDTLSYEQYF.

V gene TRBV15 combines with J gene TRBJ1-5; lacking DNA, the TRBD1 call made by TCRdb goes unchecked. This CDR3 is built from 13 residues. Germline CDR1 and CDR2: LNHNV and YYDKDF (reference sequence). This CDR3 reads CATNRDSNQPQHF.

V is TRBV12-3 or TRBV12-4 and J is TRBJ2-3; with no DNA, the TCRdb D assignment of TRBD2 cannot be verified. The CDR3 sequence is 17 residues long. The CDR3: CASSLLSSGASTDTQYF.

The CDR3 spells CASSHIPTGREKLFF. This chain uses TRBV12-3 or TRBV12-4 with TRBJ1-4; TCRdb lists TRBD1, though no DNA is available to test this call. The CDR3 spans 15 residues.